This T cell receptor (beta chain) appears in the sequencing data of a study of blood T cell repertoires in COVID-19. The CDR3 sequence is 13 residues long. The germline V and J ends were trimmed by 0 bases and 6 bases, with 9 bases remaining between them. Germline values: CDR1 SGHRS, CDR2 YFSETQ. TCRdb's table, derived via immunoSEQ multiplex PCR, lists solely in-frame clones and lacks some. The sample shows roughly 500,000 clones, about 85% of them seen only once. A word on this clone: Other DNA variants within this sample encode the same CDR3.

The material sequenced was PBMCs or T cells enriched from blood (not recorded which). This chain joins TRBV5-1 and TRBJ1-1; D remains unclear. The clonotype originates from a woman in her sixties or seventies who had recovered from COVID-19. The CDR3 DNA follows: TGCGCCAGCAGCTTGGGGGGAGGCGCTGAAGCTTTCTTT. Translated, it gives CASSLGGGAEAFF. Together with reference TRBV5-1 and TRBJ1-1, the CDR3 gives the full variable domain: KAGVTQTPRYLIKTRGQQVTLSCSPISGHRSVSWYQQTPGQGLQFLFEYFSETQRNKGNFPGRFSGRQFSNSRSEMNVSTLELGDSALYLCASSLGGGAEAFFGQGTRLTVV.